A selection of T cell receptor beta chains follows, all from one sample in a study of blood T cell repertoires in COVID-19. Assay used: immunoSEQ multiplex PCR; TCRdb lists only in-frame clones, some missing. The sample has 400,000 or so clones, around nine tenths seen once. Sequenced input: peripheral blood. These receptors were collected from a human donor in a cohort sampled during active COVID-19. Both conserved end residues are part of each CDR3. Fields, in order: J gene, D gene, V gene, CDR3 length, clone size, CDR3 protein, CDR3 DNA. D genes are given only for firm matches. The size field is filled for only some rows; it gives once, few, many or a size class.

J gene: TRBJ1-1; D gene: TRBD1; V gene: TRBV6-5; CDR3 length: 13; clone size: .; CDR3 protein: CAGLQGMGTEAFF; CDR3 DNA: TGTGCCGGATTACAGGGGATGGGGACTGAAGCTTTCTTT
J gene: TRBJ2-1; D gene: .; V gene: TRBV3-1/TRBV3-2; CDR3 length: 12; clone size: .; CDR3 protein: CASSQYSNEQFF; CDR3 DNA: TGTGCCAGCAGCCAATATTCCAATGAGCAGTTCTTC
J gene: TRBJ1-1; D gene: .; V gene: TRBV7-2; CDR3 length: 16; clone size: .; CDR3 protein: CASSLHRDLPNTEAFF; CDR3 DNA: TGTGCCAGCAGCTTACACAGGGACCTTCCAAACACTGAAGCTTTCTTT
J gene: TRBJ2-1; D gene: .; V gene: TRBV7-3; CDR3 length: 16; clone size: .; CDR3 protein: CASSTSSGSRNNEQFF; CDR3 DNA: TGTGCCAGCAGCACCTCCAGCGGCTCGCGCAACAATGAGCAGTTCTTC
J gene: TRBJ2-1; D gene: TRBD2; V gene: TRBV6-4; CDR3 length: 16; clone size: .; CDR3 protein: CASSDSTAGGSNEQFF; CDR3 DNA: TGTGCCAGCAGTGACTCGACTGCGGGGGGGAGCAATGAGCAGTTCTTC
J gene: TRBJ2-1; D gene: TRBD2; V gene: TRBV19; CDR3 length: 19; clone size: .; CDR3 protein: CASSITPGRSGTIYNEQFF; CDR3 DNA: TGTGCCAGTAGTATAACCCCTGGAAGGAGCGGGACCATCTACAATGAGCAGTTCTTC
J gene: TRBJ1-5; D gene: .; V gene: TRBV4-1; CDR3 length: 16; clone size: .; CDR3 protein: CASSQDPGQGNQPQHF; CDR3 DNA: TGCGCCAGCAGCCAAGATCCAGGGCAGGGGAATCAGCCCCAGCATTTT
J gene: TRBJ1-4; D gene: .; V gene: TRBV6-1; CDR3 length: 14; clone size: .; CDR3 protein: CASSEAWASEKLFF; CDR3 DNA: TGTGCCAGCAGTGAAGCGTGGGCCAGTGAAAAACTGTTTTTT
J gene: TRBJ2-3; D gene: .; V gene: TRBV6-1; CDR3 length: 16; clone size: .; CDR3 protein: CASSEGRTTGTDTQYF; CDR3 DNA: TGTGCCAGCAGTGAAGGCCGGACTACGGGCACAGATACGCAGTATTTT
J gene: TRBJ1-6; D gene: .; V gene: TRBV19; CDR3 length: 16; clone size: few; CDR3 protein: CASSIGFSGGNSPLHF; CDR3 DNA: TGTGCCAGTAGTATAGGTTTTTCTGGAGGAAATTCACCCCTCCACTTT
J gene: TRBJ2-7; D gene: .; V gene: TRBV28; CDR3 length: 12; clone size: .; CDR3 protein: CASSLLGREQYF; CDR3 DNA: TGTGCCAGCAGTTTATTGGGCCGCGAGCAGTACTTC
J gene: TRBJ2-7; D gene: TRBD1; V gene: TRBV7-3; CDR3 length: 15; clone size: .; CDR3 protein: CASSLTGTGSNEQYF; CDR3 DNA: TGTGCCAGCAGCTTAACTGGGACAGGGAGCAACGAGCAGTACTTC
J gene: TRBJ1-1; D gene: .; V gene: TRBV6-5; CDR3 length: 15; clone size: .; CDR3 protein: CASSWGGLGDTEAFF; CDR3 DNA: TGTGCCAGCAGTTGGGGGGGGCTGGGTGACACTGAAGCTTTCTTT
J gene: TRBJ1-1; D gene: .; V gene: TRBV7-9; CDR3 length: 16; clone size: .; CDR3 protein: CASSPYMIFMNTEAFF; CDR3 DNA: TGTGCCAGCAGCCCGTACATGATTTTTATGAACACTGAAGCTTTCTTT
J gene: TRBJ1-1; D gene: TRBD1; V gene: TRBV7-9; CDR3 length: 15; clone size: .; CDR3 protein: CASSFGTGGDTEAFF; CDR3 DNA: TGTGCCAGCAGCTTCGGGACAGGGGGAGACACTGAAGCTTTCTTT
J gene: TRBJ2-7; D gene: .; V gene: TRBV4-2; CDR3 length: 15; clone size: .; CDR3 protein: CASSQGLRSGYEQYF; CDR3 DNA: TGTGCCAGCAGCCAAGGCCTGAGGAGCGGCTACGAGCAGTACTTC
J gene: TRBJ2-7; D gene: TRBD2; V gene: TRBV7-7; CDR3 length: 13; clone size: .; CDR3 protein: CASSLAGGYEQYF; CDR3 DNA: TGTGCTAGCAGCTTGGCGGGGGGGTACGAGCAGTACTTC
J gene: TRBJ1-4; D gene: .; V gene: TRBV6-5; CDR3 length: 11; clone size: few; CDR3 protein: CASSDRGILFF; CDR3 DNA: TGTGCCAGCTCCGATAGAGGTATACTGTTTTTT
J gene: TRBJ2-3; D gene: TRBD2; V gene: TRBV29-1; CDR3 length: 16; clone size: .; CDR3 protein: CSVEAGAGGGIDTQYF; CDR3 DNA: TGCAGCGTTGAGGCGGGAGCGGGGGGAGGGATAGATACGCAGTATTTT
J gene: TRBJ2-3; D gene: .; V gene: TRBV4-1; CDR3 length: 13; clone size: .; CDR3 protein: CASSQDRTDTQYF; CDR3 DNA: TGCGCCAGCAGCCAAGATAGAACAGATACGCAGTATTTT
J gene: TRBJ1-2; D gene: TRBD1; V gene: TRBV7-6; CDR3 length: 16; clone size: .; CDR3 protein: CASSLFWQGETYGYTF; CDR3 DNA: TGTGCCAGCAGCTTATTTTGGCAGGGGGAAACCTATGGCTACACCTTC
J gene: TRBJ2-3; D gene: TRBD1; V gene: TRBV19; CDR3 length: 15; clone size: .; CDR3 protein: CATRLSTGAEDTQYF; CDR3 DNA: TGTGCCACTCGCCTGAGCACAGGGGCGGAGGATACGCAGTATTTT
J gene: TRBJ1-5; D gene: .; V gene: TRBV30; CDR3 length: 18; clone size: .; CDR3 protein: CAWSVPGQETYSNQPQHF; CDR3 DNA: TGTGCCTGGAGTGTACCGGGACAAGAGACCTATAGCAATCAGCCCCAGCATTTT
J gene: TRBJ2-1; D gene: .; V gene: TRBV29-1; CDR3 length: 13; clone size: once; CDR3 protein: CSSGAVSYNEQFF; CDR3 DNA: TGCAGTTCGGGAGCGGTATCCTACAATGAGCAGTTCTTC
J gene: TRBJ2-1; D gene: .; V gene: TRBV5-1; CDR3 length: 17; clone size: .; CDR3 protein: CASSLDEAGSSYNEQFF; CDR3 DNA: TGCGCCAGCAGCTTGGACGAGGCGGGAAGTAGCTACAATGAGCAGTTCTTC
J gene: TRBJ2-1; D gene: TRBD2; V gene: TRBV7-9; CDR3 length: 14; clone size: .; CDR3 protein: CASSLGLVYNEQFF; CDR3 DNA: TGTGCCAGCAGCCTAGGACTAGTCTACAATGAGCAGTTCTTC
J gene: TRBJ1-1; D gene: TRBD1; V gene: TRBV9; CDR3 length: 18; clone size: .; CDR3 protein: CASSVGGGQGVMNTEAFF; CDR3 DNA: TGTGCCAGCAGCGTAGGCGGGGGACAGGGAGTAATGAACACTGAAGCTTTCTTT
J gene: TRBJ2-1; D gene: .; V gene: TRBV11-2; CDR3 length: 16; clone size: .; CDR3 protein: CASSLIIRVDDNEQFF; CDR3 DNA: TGTGCCAGCAGCTTAATCATCCGGGTCGACGACAATGAGCAGTTCTTC
J gene: TRBJ2-5; D gene: TRBD2; V gene: TRBV6-5; CDR3 length: 15; clone size: .; CDR3 protein: CASSLTSGVGETQYF; CDR3 DNA: TGTGCCAGCAGCCTTACTAGCGGGGTAGGAGAGACCCAGTACTTC
J gene: TRBJ2-7; D gene: TRBD1; V gene: TRBV11-1; CDR3 length: 13; clone size: .; CDR3 protein: CASSPDRAYEQYF; CDR3 DNA: TGTGCCAGCAGCCCAGACAGGGCCTACGAGCAGTACTTC
J gene: TRBJ1-1; D gene: TRBD1; V gene: TRBV11-1; CDR3 length: 15; clone size: .; CDR3 protein: CASSLTGTAITEAFF; CDR3 DNA: TGTGCCAGCAGCTTAACCGGGACAGCCATCACTGAAGCTTTCTTT
J gene: TRBJ1-1; D gene: .; V gene: TRBV5-1; CDR3 length: 14; clone size: .; CDR3 protein: CASSLSGGYTEAFF; CDR3 DNA: TGCGCCAGCAGCTTGAGTGGGGGGTACACTGAAGCTTTCTTT
J gene: TRBJ1-5; D gene: .; V gene: TRBV18; CDR3 length: 15; clone size: .; CDR3 protein: CASSPEWDTNQPQHF; CDR3 DNA: TGTGCCAGCTCACCAGAATGGGACACAAATCAGCCCCAGCATTTT
J gene: TRBJ2-7; D gene: .; V gene: TRBV29-1; CDR3 length: 12; clone size: .; CDR3 protein: CSVGRSPYEQYF; CDR3 DNA: TGCAGCGTTGGCAGGTCCCCCTACGAGCAGTACTTC
J gene: TRBJ2-7; D gene: TRBD1; V gene: TRBV28; CDR3 length: 15; clone size: .; CDR3 protein: CASSQTGTGDYEQYF; CDR3 DNA: TGTGCCAGCAGTCAAACCGGGACAGGGGACTACGAGCAGTACTTC
J gene: TRBJ1-5; D gene: TRBD1; V gene: TRBV25-1; CDR3 length: 16; clone size: .; CDR3 protein: CASSDAGTGSDQPQHF; CDR3 DNA: TGTGCCAGCAGTGATGCCGGGACAGGGTCGGATCAGCCCCAGCATTTT
J gene: TRBJ2-1; D gene: .; V gene: TRBV15; CDR3 length: 15; clone size: .; CDR3 protein: CATSRVLTSYNEQFF; CDR3 DNA: TGTGCCACCAGCAGGGTGTTGACTTCTTACAATGAGCAGTTCTTC
J gene: TRBJ1-6; D gene: TRBD1; V gene: TRBV7-2; CDR3 length: 15; clone size: .; CDR3 protein: CASSPRTGGNSPLHF; CDR3 DNA: TGTGCCAGCAGCCCGCGGACAGGGGGTAATTCACCCCTCCACTTT
J gene: TRBJ1-4; D gene: .; V gene: TRBV6-4; CDR3 length: 14; clone size: .; CDR3 protein: CASCLRGTNEKLFF; CDR3 DNA: TGTGCCAGCTGCCTAAGGGGCACTAATGAAAAACTGTTTTTT
J gene: TRBJ1-1; D gene: .; V gene: TRBV28; CDR3 length: 11; clone size: .; CDR3 protein: CACTSFREAFF; CDR3 DNA: TGTGCCTGCACGTCTTTCCGGGAAGCTTTCTTT
J gene: TRBJ2-2; D gene: .; V gene: TRBV29-1; CDR3 length: 13; clone size: .; CDR3 protein: CSVWGANTGELFF; CDR3 DNA: TGCAGCGTATGGGGGGCGAACACCGGGGAGCTGTTTTTT
J gene: TRBJ1-1; D gene: .; V gene: TRBV30; CDR3 length: 14; clone size: .; CDR3 protein: CAWRPDSLNTEAFF; CDR3 DNA: TGTGCCTGGAGGCCGGACAGCCTGAACACTGAAGCTTTCTTT